These T cell receptor beta chains were read from a single sample in a study of tumor-infiltrating lymphocytes in primary liver carcinoma. In TCRdb, the multiplex PCR reads were re-called with MiXCR into one record per CDR3 protein. This sample carries some 94,000 distinct CDR3 sequences, approximately 68% of them seen once, and the ten largest clones take more than 8%. The material sequenced was liver tumor tissue from sampling region 5. Receptors originate from a woman aged 55-75 years with primary liver carcinoma and hepatitis B virus infection. Each CDR3 is given with its conserved first and last residue. The D gene is left open where the match is weak. Clone size is shown for a subset of rows, as once, few, many or a class of expanded clone.

J gene: TRBJ2-5; V gene: TRBV4-1; D gene: -; clone size: many; CDR3 protein: CASSQMAGWETQYF; CDR3 DNA: TGCGCCAGCAGCCAAATGGCAGGCTGGGAGACCCAGTACTTC
J gene: TRBJ2-3; V gene: TRBV29-1; D gene: TRBD2; clone size: -; CDR3 protein: CSATSGLWDTLYF; CDR3 DNA: TGCAGCGCCACTAGCGGGTTGTGGGATACGCTGTATTTT
J gene: TRBJ2-5; V gene: TRBV11-2; D gene: TRBD2; clone size: many; CDR3 protein: CASSPTSVQETQCF; CDR3 DNA: TGTGCCAGCAGCCCCACTAGCGTCCAAGAGACCCAGTGCTTC
J gene: TRBJ1-2; V gene: TRBV6-4; D gene: TRBD1; clone size: -; CDR3 protein: CASNDGTVGEGYTF; CDR3 DNA: TGTGCCAGCAATGACGGGACAGTGGGCGAAGGCTACACCTTC
J gene: TRBJ2-3; V gene: TRBV29-1; D gene: -; clone size: -; CDR3 protein: CGVEQTPDGSLGDTQYF; CDR3 DNA: TGCGGCGTTGAGCAAACCCCGGACGGAAGCCTTGGAGATACGCAGTATTTT
J gene: TRBJ2-7; V gene: TRBV4-2; D gene: TRBD1; clone size: medium-sized; CDR3 protein: CASSQGQGDYEQYF; CDR3 DNA: TGTGCCAGCAGCCAGGGACAGGGAGACTACGAGCAGTACTTC
J gene: TRBJ2-7; V gene: TRBV29-1; D gene: TRBD2; clone size: many; CDR3 protein: CSVDSGTGSYEQYF; CDR3 DNA: TGCAGCGTTGATAGCGGGACTGGATCCTACGAGCAGTACTTC
J gene: TRBJ2-1; V gene: TRBV7-8; D gene: TRBD2; clone size: -; CDR3 protein: CASSFGGGPYNEKFF; CDR3 DNA: TGTGCCAGTAGCTTTGGGGGAGGGCCTTACAATGAGAAGTTCTTC
J gene: TRBJ2-5; V gene: TRBV11-2; D gene: -; clone size: -; CDR3 protein: CVSSLGGAEIQCF; CDR3 DNA: TGTGTCAGCAGCTTGGGGGGGGCGGAGATCCAGTGCTTC
J gene: TRBJ2-5; V gene: TRBV5-1; D gene: TRBD2; clone size: -; CDR3 protein: CASNEGLAGRSETQYF; CDR3 DNA: TGCGCCAGCAACGAAGGACTAGCGGGGAGATCAGAGACCCAGTACTTC
J gene: TRBJ2-1; V gene: TRBV4-1; D gene: -; clone size: -; CDR3 protein: CASSHVTGVSEQFF; CDR3 DNA: TGCGCCAGCAGCCACGTCACAGGCGTAAGTGAGCAGTTCTTC
J gene: TRBJ2-3; V gene: TRBV20-1; D gene: TRBD2; clone size: -; CDR3 protein: CSVAGTSGRAFTDTQYF; CDR3 DNA: TGCAGTGTCGCCGGGACTAGCGGGAGGGCGTTCACAGATACGCAGTATTTT
J gene: TRBJ2-1; V gene: TRBV28; D gene: TRBD2; clone size: few; CDR3 protein: CASTQRDYADEQFF; CDR3 DNA: TGTGCCAGCACCCAACGGGACTATGCTGATGAGCAGTTCTTC
J gene: TRBJ2-1; V gene: TRBV6-1; D gene: TRBD2; clone size: -; CDR3 protein: CASSLRTSRTKFASYNERFF; CDR3 DNA: TGTGCCAGCAGCCTCCGGACTAGCAGGACGAAATTCGCCTCCTACAATGAGCGGTTCTTC
J gene: TRBJ1-2; V gene: TRBV12-5; D gene: -; clone size: many; CDR3 protein: CASGDDSDYGYTF; CDR3 DNA: TGTGCTAGTGGAGATGACAGTGACTATGGCTACACCTTC
J gene: TRBJ2-6; V gene: TRBV4-1; D gene: -; clone size: -; CDR3 protein: CASSREGVGSGANILTF; CDR3 DNA: TGCGCCAGCAGCCGAGAGGGGGTGGGGTCTGGGGCCAACATCCTGACTTTC
J gene: TRBJ2-1; V gene: TRBV11-3; D gene: -; clone size: medium-sized; CDR3 protein: CASRERDNEQFF; CDR3 DNA: TGTGCCAGCAGGGAGAGGGACAATGAGCAGTTCTTC
J gene: TRBJ1-1; V gene: TRBV11-1; D gene: -; clone size: -; CDR3 protein: CASSFFEATNAEAFF; CDR3 DNA: TGTGCCAGCAGCTTTTTTGAGGCAACGAACGCTGAAGCTTTCTTT
J gene: TRBJ1-5; V gene: TRBV5-1; D gene: -; clone size: -; CDR3 protein: CASSLRGESNQPQHF; CDR3 DNA: TGCGCCAGCAGCTTACGGGGGGAGAGCAATCAGCCCCAGCATTTT
J gene: TRBJ2-1; V gene: TRBV28; D gene: TRBD2; clone size: -; CDR3 protein: CASSSYSGSSYNEQFF; CDR3 DNA: TGTGCCAGCAGTTCATATAGCGGGAGCTCCTACAATGAGCAGTTCTTC
J gene: TRBJ2-3; V gene: TRBV29-1; D gene: -; clone size: -; CDR3 protein: CSVEDGRGSDTQYF; CDR3 DNA: TGCAGTGTGGAGGACGGGAGAGGCTCAGATACGCAGTATTTT
J gene: TRBJ2-1; V gene: TRBV6-5; D gene: -; clone size: -; CDR3 protein: CASTFRGISYNKQFF; CDR3 DNA: TGTGCCAGCACCTTTCGCGGGATCTCCTACAATAAGCAGTTCTTC
J gene: TRBJ2-5; V gene: TRBV12-3/TRBV12-4; D gene: TRBD2; clone size: -; CDR3 protein: CASNTLAGSGETQYF; CDR3 DNA: TGTGCCAGCAACACACTAGCGGGAAGTGGGGAGACCCAATACTTC
J gene: TRBJ2-1; V gene: TRBV11-2; D gene: -; clone size: -; CDR3 protein: CVSSFTDNGQFF; CDR3 DNA: TGTGTCAGCAGCTTCACAGACAATGGGCAGTTCTTC
J gene: TRBJ2-7; V gene: TRBV14; D gene: -; clone size: -; CDR3 protein: CASSTLGTLVEQYF; CDR3 DNA: TGTGCCAGCAGTACCCTCGGGACTCTCGTCGAGCAGTACTTC
J gene: TRBJ2-1; V gene: TRBV29-1; D gene: TRBD2; clone size: few; CDR3 protein: CSVAGGQHYNEQSF; CDR3 DNA: TGCAGCGTTGCGGGGGGTCAGCATTACAATGAGCAGTCCTTC
J gene: TRBJ1-2; V gene: TRBV18; D gene: -; clone size: many; CDR3 protein: CASSPVTLQYGYTF; CDR3 DNA: TGTGCCAGCTCACCGGTGACACTTCAGTATGGCTACACCTTC
J gene: TRBJ2-7; V gene: TRBV4-1; D gene: -; clone size: -; CDR3 protein: CTSSVRVSYEQYF; CDR3 DNA: TGTACCAGCAGCGTTAGGGTCTCCTACGAGCAGTACTTC
J gene: TRBJ2-2; V gene: TRBV6-5; D gene: TRBD2; clone size: many; CDR3 protein: CASSLLAGGTGELFF; CDR3 DNA: TGTGCCAGCAGCCTACTAGCGGGAGGTACCGGGGAGCTGTTTTTT
J gene: TRBJ2-3; V gene: TRBV6-2/TRBV6-3; D gene: -; clone size: many; CDR3 protein: CASSLSIYTQYF; CDR3 DNA: TGTGCCAGCAGTTTATCAATATATACGCAGTATTTT
J gene: TRBJ1-6; V gene: TRBV20-1; D gene: TRBD1; clone size: few; CDR3 protein: CSATSTGTGSSPLHF; CDR3 DNA: TGCAGTGCTACCTCCACCGGGACAGGGTCTTCACCCCTCCACTTT
J gene: TRBJ2-2; V gene: TRBV7-9; D gene: TRBD2; clone size: many; CDR3 protein: CASTVSGSGTGELFF; CDR3 DNA: TGTGCCAGCACCGTGAGCGGGAGTGGTACCGGGGAGCTGTTTTTT
J gene: TRBJ2-3; V gene: TRBV11-2; D gene: -; clone size: -; CDR3 protein: CASSMRLPTDTQFF; CDR3 DNA: TGTGCCAGCAGCATGAGGCTCCCCACAGATACGCAGTTTTTT
J gene: TRBJ1-3; V gene: TRBV28; D gene: -; clone size: few; CDR3 protein: CASISSGADSGNTIYF; CDR3 DNA: TGTGCCAGCATTTCTTCGGGGGCAGACTCTGGAAACACCATATATTTT
J gene: TRBJ1-5; V gene: TRBV28; D gene: TRBD1; clone size: -; CDR3 protein: CASSLGTGGSNQPQHF; CDR3 DNA: TGTGCCAGCAGTCTAGGGACAGGGGGTAGCAATCAGCCCCAGCATTTT